The clone carrying this T cell receptor (beta chain) was detected only a few times. The sample is drawn from a study of T-cell memory formation after mild COVID-19. Study summary: TCR clusters showed largely donor specificity.

MiXCR, applied by TCRdb to the 5' RACE reads, yields one record per CDR3 protein. The profile shows 200,000 to 300,000 distinct CDR3 sequences, over 15% of them singletons. The germline CDR1 and CDR2 sequences are SGHAT and FQNNGV. The CDR3 contains 13 residues. V lost 4 bases to trimming and J lost 6 bases; unmatched junction nucleotides: 5. The rearrangement uses TRBV11-2 and TRBJ2-7, with TRBD1 matching 8 bases. What was sequenced was PBMCs or a T cell subset sorted from them (not recorded which). The receptor was derived from a man aged 18 to 30 who had mild COVID-19 (a few samples of this study predate the infection). Cell type and time point are not known. In DNA form, the CDR3 reads TGTGCCAGCAGCTCGACAGGGGTCGGCGAGCAGTACGTC. Its translation is CASSSTGVGEQYV.